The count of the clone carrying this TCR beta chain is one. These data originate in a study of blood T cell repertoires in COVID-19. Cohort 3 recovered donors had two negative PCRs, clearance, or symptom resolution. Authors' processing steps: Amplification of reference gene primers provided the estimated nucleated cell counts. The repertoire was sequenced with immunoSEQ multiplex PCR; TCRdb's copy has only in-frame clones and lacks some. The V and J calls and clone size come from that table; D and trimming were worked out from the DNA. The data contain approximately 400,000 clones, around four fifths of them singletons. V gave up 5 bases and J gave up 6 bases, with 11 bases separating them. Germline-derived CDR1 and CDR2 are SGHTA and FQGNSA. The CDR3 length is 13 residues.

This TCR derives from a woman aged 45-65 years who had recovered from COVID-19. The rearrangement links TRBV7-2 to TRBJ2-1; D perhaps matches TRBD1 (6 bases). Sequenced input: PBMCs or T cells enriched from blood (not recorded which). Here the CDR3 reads CASSPTGLNEQFF. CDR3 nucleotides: TGTGCCAGCAGCCCGACAGGTCTCAATGAGCAGTTCTTC.